This T cell receptor (beta chain) stems from a study of shared clonotypes between healthy human individuals. Recent vaccinations or acute infections were absent in the healthy HIV-negative adult donors. The CDR3 has 14 residues. Germline V gives CDR1 SGHRS, CDR2 YFSETQ. Trimming left V 3 bases short and J 10 bases short, with 19 bases between. Some clones are missing from TCRdb's copy, which holds only in-frame ones; the method was immunoSEQ multiplex PCR. The sample shows 1.6 million or so clones, around 98.5% of them seen only once. Input material: naive CD4+ T cells sorted from blood. The sample's subset: CD45RA+ positively selected. The receptor was derived from a young man in good health. The chain employs TRBV5-1 and TRBJ1-2; no definite D call. DNA for the CDR3: TGCGCCAGCAGCTCCGCCGCCGGGCCGGATAACTACACCTTC. Translation gives CASSSAAGPDNYTF.